This paragraph covers one T cell receptor beta chain sequence. Its target is not known. Primers for the PCR totalled 60 Vbeta and 13 Jbeta. Authors' methods: Later analysis identified approximately 88 million unique TCR beta chains, about 12 million shared. The protocol was immunoSEQ multiplex PCR, while the TCRdb copy is restricted to in-frame clones and leaves out a portion. V and J calls and clone size are those listed in that table; D and trimming were worked out from the DNA. The table records approximately 210,000 clones, over 60% of them present only once. These data belong to a study of cytomegalovirus exposure and HLA in healthy donors. About the study: Earlier findings included some 120 million unique TCR beta sequences obtained from 150 million to 200 million T cells. When 300 to 400 donors were genotyped, just over 80% of them were found to fall in the Caucasian-associated ancestry cluster.

Overall study results and limits: Immune exposure information available was restricted to CMV serostatus.

This receptor was obtained from a young woman in good health and CMV-seropositive. Material for sequencing was PBMCs.

The CDR3 reads CASSIGRGFAGELFF. CDR3 DNA: TGTGCCAGTAGTATTGGCAGGGGCTTCGCCGGGGAGCTGTTTTTT. The chain combines TRBV19 with TRBJ2-2; a possible D gene is TRBD1 (6 bases). This CDR3 has 15 amino acids. The V end lost 3 bases, the J end lost 6 bases, and 14 bases lay between the germline ends. Germline assignment: CDR1 LNHDA and CDR2 SQIVND (reference sequence).